This TCR beta chain was captured by sequencing in a study of T cell responses to AZD1222 COVID-19 vaccine. Study outcomes and limitations: Spike was spanned by vaccine-associated CD4 TCRs, which were dominant at 160-218 and 743-854. The number of AZD1222 recipients seropositive at baseline was only 5 to 7.

This CDR3 contains 16 residues. V shed 4 bases and J shed 4 bases, with 20 bases lying between them. Germline CDR1 and CDR2: SGHDT and YYEEEE. TCRdb keeps only in-frame clones here, not all; method: immunoSEQ multiplex PCR. Of roughly 84,000 clones listed, approximately 83% are singletons. Second doses at about 4 or about 12 weeks were pooled. In regard to this clone: Its antigen is still unknown.

V usage is TRBV5-6 and J usage is TRBJ1-2; weak D call: TRBD1 (6 bases). The TCR originated in an adult who received the AZD1222 COVID-19 vaccine. This specimen was peripheral blood, taken 28 days after the second AZD1222 dose. The CDR3 sequence is CASSRRAGALPYGYTF. CDR3 nucleotides: TGTGCCAGCAGCCGTCGGGCGGGGGCCCTACCCTATGGCTACACCTTC.